These 26 T cell receptor beta chains were all obtained from the same sample, sequenced in a study of PD-1 blockade in classical Hodgkin lymphoma. Time point of the sample: cycle 4 day 1 (C4D1), after less than 7 weeks of nivolumab. All patients experienced relapse after autologous stem cell transplantation, and brentuximab vedotin exposure was variable. Generated by immunoSEQ multiplex PCR, the TCRdb table keeps only in-frame clones and is missing some. The table has roughly 64,000 clones, around 90% seen once. Sequences were derived from peripheral blood mononuclear cells (PBMCs), sampled before the fourth cycle of nivolumab. The receptor source for this set is a human donor with classical Hodgkin lymphoma.

The chain couples TRBV2 to TRBJ2-1; 7 bases match TRBD1. Unmatched junction bases numbered 10, after V lost 5 bases and J lost 3 bases. Germline CDR1 reads SNHLY; CDR2 reads FYNNEI. This CDR3 comprises 16 residues. This CDR3 is CASSPPLDRLYNEQFF. The CDR3 region has the DNA TGTGCCAGCAGTCCCCCACTGGACAGGCTCTACAATGAGCAGTTCTTC. The full variable domain, completed using reference TRBV2 and TRBJ2-1, is EPEVTQTPSHQVTQMGQEVILRCVPISNHLYFYWYRQILGQKVEFLVSFYNNEISEKSEIFDDQFSVERPDGSNFTLKIRSTKLEDSAMYFCASSPPLDRLYNEQFFGPGTRLTVL.

This clone has more than one count but fewer than ten. The chain recombines TRBV19 with TRBJ1-6; a possible D gene is TRBD1 (6 bases). This CDR3 spans 13 amino acids. Germline values: CDR1 LNHDA, CDR2 SQIVND (reference sequence). The V end lost 6 bases, the J end lost 8 bases, and 11 bases lay between the germline ends. DNA for the CDR3: TGTGCCAGTAGAGAGGGGGGAGATTCACCCCTCCACTTT. Encoded protein: CASREGGDSPLHF.

V and J are TRBV10-3 and TRBJ2-3; D perhaps matches TRBD2 (6 bases). Germline CDR1 reads ENHRY; CDR2 reads SYGVKD. The CDR3 consists of 14 residues. V dropped 9 bases and J dropped 1 base, with 14 bases sitting between them. CDR3 in DNA: TGTGCCATTGGATACGGGAGTCGCACAGATACGCAGTATTTT. Translating gives CAIGYGSRTDTQYF.

The chain combines TRBV4-1 with TRBJ2-3; D uncertain. This CDR3 spans 14 amino acids. Germline V gene lookup returns CDR1 MGHRA and CDR2 YSYEKL. V was clipped by 4 bases and J by 2 bases, with 10 bases between them. The CDR3 sequence is CASSLPAVTDTQYF. As DNA, the CDR3 is TGCGCCAGCAGCCTTCCGGCTGTCACAGATACGCAGTATTTT.

This sequence joins TRBV7-2 and TRBJ2-7; the D gene could be TRBD1 or TRBD2 (5 bases each). Germline V gene data show CDR1 as SGHTA and CDR2 as FQGNSA. V was clipped by 3 bases and J by 6 bases, with 15 bases between them. This CDR3 contains 14 residues. The CDR3 DNA reads as TGTGCCAGCAGCTTGGGGGATACCCTTGGCGAGCAGTACTTC. The encoded protein is CASSLGDTLGEQYF.

This clone appeared a single time. The chain recombines TRBV6-5 with TRBJ1-1, with D hard to call. Trimming shortened V by 0 bases and J by 0 bases, and 5 bases separated the two germline ends. The CDR3 spans 14 residues. The germline V gene encodes CDR1 MNHEY and CDR2 SVGAGI. CDR3: CASSYSTVNTEAFF. For the CDR3, the DNA is TGTGCCAGCAGTTACTCCACAGTGAACACTGAAGCTTTCTTT.

This clone was counted once. This chain joins TRBV4-2 and TRBJ1-2; D ambiguous. Germline CDR1 is LGHNA and CDR2 is YNFKEQ. This CDR3 spans 17 amino acids. Trimming removed 2 bases at V and 1 base at J, with 17 bases between. The chain's CDR3 is CASSQRISREVNYGYTF. CDR3 DNA sequence: TGTGCCAGCAGCCAACGCATATCCCGGGAGGTTAACTATGGCTACACCTTC.

The V call is TRBV6-6, the J call TRBJ2-2, with 8 bases matching TRBD2. CDR3 size: 14 residues. Germline lookup yields CDR1 MNHNY and CDR2 SVGAGI (reference sequence). The trim removed 10 bases at V and 1 base at J, leaving 5 bases unmatched. Here the CDR3 reads CATERGRNTGELFF. Written as DNA, the CDR3 is TGTGCCACCGAGCGGGGGAGGAACACCGGGGAGCTGTTTTTT.

This chain connects TRBV15 to TRBJ2-3, with D uncertain. Trimming removed 3 bases at V and 4 bases at J, with 8 bases between. The CDR3 is 13 residues long. From germline, CDR1 is LNHNV and CDR2 YYDKDF (reference sequence). CDR3 protein: CATSSPNPDTQYF. For the CDR3, the DNA is TGTGCCACCAGCAGCCCTAACCCAGATACGCAGTATTTT.

J is TRBJ1-5 and V is TRBV27; TRBD1 matches 7 bases. The CDR3 length is 14 residues. J was trimmed by 7 bases and V by 3 bases; bases with no gene match: 6. Germline V lookup: CDR1 MNHEY, CDR2 SMNVEV (reference sequence). The CDR3 DNA follows: TGTGCCAGCAGTTTTCAGGGGGAAATCCAGCCCCAGCATTTT. Translation: CASSFQGEIQPQHF.

The gene calls are TRBV6-6 and TRBJ1-5; 8 bases fit TRBD1. The germline V gene has CDR1 MNHNY and CDR2 SVGAGI (reference sequence). V shed 6 bases, J shed 9 bases, and the junction held 16 bases outside the gene matches. The CDR3 runs 16 residues. DNA of the CDR3: TGTGCCAGCAGCAAAACCCCCCCGGACAGGGATTGGCCCCAGCATTTT. Translated: CASSKTPPDRDWPQHF.

V is TRBV27 and J is TRBJ1-6; TRBD1 is a possible D gene (5 bases). CDR1 MNHEY and CDR2 SMNVEV come from the germline V gene (reference sequence). The CDR3 contains 20 residues. V lost 5 bases and J lost 0, with 23 bases in between. CDR3 in amino acids: CASSLLPGPSFGSYNSPLHF. The DNA for the CDR3 is TGTGCCAGCAGTCTCCTACCGGGACCGAGCTTCGGCTCCTATAATTCACCCCTCCACTTT.

The chain's CDR3 is CASSARGEGDTQYF. DNA for the CDR3: TGTGCCAGCAGTGCCAGGGGGGAGGGAGATACGCAGTATTTT. The rearrangement links TRBV6-1 to TRBJ2-3, with D perhaps matching TRBD1 or TRBD2 (7 bases each). Germline V CDR1 and CDR2: MNHNS, SASEGT. The CDR3 runs 14 residues. V was shortened by 4 bases and J by 5 bases, with 13 bases between the two germline ends.

This rearrangement joins TRBV18 to TRBJ1-2; D ambiguous. V lost 1 base and J lost 1, with 4 bases in between. Germline lookup yields CDR1 KGHSH and CDR2 LQKENI. The CDR3 is 13 residues long. In DNA form, the CDR3 reads TGTGCCAGCTCACCACATCTTAACTATGGCTACACCTTC. It yields the protein CASSPHLNYGYTF.

DNA of the CDR3: TGTGCCAGTACACCGGGCACTGAAGCTTTCTTT. This codes for CASTPGTEAFF. The rearrangement links TRBV19 to TRBJ1-1; the D is unclear. V lost 7 bases to trimming and J lost 4 bases, with 7 bases between them. The germline CDR1 and CDR2 sequences are LNHDA and SQIVND (reference sequence). The CDR3 runs to 11 residues. The whole variable domain, remainder taken from reference TRBV19 and TRBJ1-1, is DGGITQSPKYLFRKEGQNVTLSCEQNLNHDAMYWYRQDPGQGLRLIYYSQIVNDFQKGDIAEGYSVSREKKESFPLTVTSAQKNPTAFYLCASTPGTEAFFGQGTRLTVV.

The V call is TRBV6-5, the J call TRBJ1-2; tentative D call: TRBD1 (6 bases). The CDR3 sequence is 16 residues long. Trimming stripped 0 bases from V and 1 base from J, with 12 bases between. CDR1 is MNHEY and CDR2 is SVGAGI in the germline V gene. CDR3: CASSYSTGPINYGYTF. The CDR3 region has the DNA TGTGCCAGCAGTTACTCGACAGGACCTATTAACTATGGCTACACCTTC.

The chain uses TRBV29-1 and TRBJ1-1; D is undetermined. Trimming removed 6 bases from V and 0 bases from J, with 14 bases in between. CDR3 size: 14 residues. CDR1 SQVTM and CDR2 ANQGSEA come from the germline V gene. CDR3 protein: CSVGKKLVNTEAFF. In DNA form, the CDR3 reads TGCAGCGTCGGGAAGAAACTAGTGAACACTGAAGCTTTCTTT. The entire variable domain, with the rest obtained from reference TRBV29-1 and TRBJ1-1, is as follows: SAVISQKPSRDICQRGTSLTIQCQVDSQVTMMFWYRQQPGQSLTLIATANQGSEATYESGFVIDKFPISRPNLTFSTLTVSNMSPEDSSIYLCSVGKKLVNTEAFFGQGTRLTVV.

In this sample, this clone turned up once. This chain uses TRBV10-3 with TRBJ1-5, with D hard to call. The CDR3 spans 13 residues. Between the trimmed V and J ends, which lost 6 bases and 0 bases, there was a span of 6 bases. Germline V gene lookup returns CDR1 ENHRY and CDR2 SYGVKD. In DNA form, the CDR3 reads TGTGCCATCAGCCCCTCTAGCAATCAGCCCCAGCATTTT. Its protein is CAISPSSNQPQHF.

The gene calls are TRBV19 and TRBJ2-3; the D call may be TRBD1 or TRBD2 (6 bases each). CDR1 is LNHDA and CDR2 is SQIVND in the germline V gene (reference sequence). Trimming pared 3 bases from V and 2 bases from J, leaving 9 bases between. This CDR3 is 14 amino acids long. The CDR3 DNA reads as TGTGCCAGTAGTATTGGGGGGCTCACAGATACGCAGTATTTT. It codes for CASSIGGLTDTQYF. Based on the CDR3 plus reference TRBV19 and TRBJ2-3, the full variable domain is DGGITQSPKYLFRKEGQNVTLSCEQNLNHDAMYWYRQDPGQGLRLIYYSQIVNDFQKGDIAEGYSVSREKKESFPLTVTSAQKNPTAFYLCASSIGGLTDTQYFGPGTRLTVL.

This chain joins TRBV27 and TRBJ2-2; tentatively, D is TRBD1 (5 bases). Between the trimmed V and J ends, which lost 2 bases and 4 bases, there was a span of 17 bases. This CDR3 is 17 amino acids long. The germline CDR1 and CDR2 sequences are MNHEY and SMNVEV (reference sequence). The CDR3 spells CASSLIRRQRGTGELFF. In nucleotides, the CDR3 is TGTGCCAGCAGTTTAATTAGACGCCAAAGGGGCACCGGGGAGCTGTTTTTT.

The chain has TRBV6-6 and TRBJ2-5, with TRBD1 as a possible D gene (5 bases). From germline, CDR1 is MNHNY and CDR2 SVGAGI (reference sequence). This CDR3 spans 11 amino acids. V was shortened by 8 bases and J by 5 bases, with 9 bases between the two germline ends. The CDR3 reads CASLKGETQYF. CDR3 bases: TGTGCCAGCCTTAAGGGGGAGACCCAGTACTTC.

This chain links TRBV7-9 with TRBJ2-7, with 10 bases identical to TRBD1. The CDR3 runs to 14 residues. Trimming took 1 base from V and 9 from J; bases not matched to a gene: 6. CDR1 is SEHNR and CDR2 is FQNEAQ in the germline V gene (reference sequence). CDR3 protein: CASSLGTGGVGQYF. CDR3 DNA: TGTGCCAGCAGCTTAGGGACAGGGGGAGTCGGGCAGTACTTC.

The gene calls are TRBV2 and TRBJ2-2; D uncertain. There are 10 residues in the CDR3. Germline V CDR1 and CDR2: SNHLY, FYNNEI. The V and J ends lost 8 bases and 9 bases respectively, with 7 bases between them. The CDR3 nucleotides read TGTGCCAGCTCGGGCCGGGAGCTGTTTTTT. This sequence encodes CASSGRELFF. The full variable domain, rest sourced from reference TRBV2 and TRBJ2-2, is EPEVTQTPSHQVTQMGQEVILRCVPISNHLYFYWYRQILGQKVEFLVSFYNNEISEKSEIFDDQFSVERPDGSNFTLKIRSTKLEDSAMYFCASSGRELFFGEGSRLTVL.

This chain connects TRBV7-2 to TRBJ1-6; D not certain. The CDR3 runs 15 residues. The V gene lost 2 bases and the J gene lost 7 bases, with 12 bases spanning the gap. Per germline, CDR1 SGHTA and CDR2 FQGNSA. In DNA, the CDR3 is TGTGCCAGCAGCTTACCAGCCAGGACGAATTCACCCCTCCACTTT. This translates into CASSLPARTNSPLHF. The full variable domain, in which reference TRBV7-2 and TRBJ1-6 provide the parts outside the CDR3, is GAGVSQSPSNKVTEKGKDVELRCDPISGHTALYWYRQSLGQGLEFLIYFQGNSAPDKSGLPSDRFSAERTGGSVSTLTIQRTQQEDSAVYLCASSLPARTNSPLHFGNGTRLTVT.

This chain uses TRBV4-2 with TRBJ1-2; 8 bases map to TRBD1. The CDR3 is 15 amino acids. The V gene end was trimmed by 0 bases and the J gene end by 6 bases; junction bases not matched to a gene: 6. CDR1 is LGHNA and CDR2 is YNFKEQ in the germline V gene. In nucleotides, the CDR3 is TGTGCCAGCAGCCAAGACTCGCAGGGGGCGAATGGCTACACCTTC. Translating it yields CASSQDSQGANGYTF.

The genes are TRBV4-2 and TRBJ2-3; D is unclear. Between the trimmed V and J ends, which lost 0 bases and 3 bases, there was a span of 4 bases. Germline V gene sequence: CDR1 LGHNA, CDR2 YNFKEQ. CDR3 size: 13 residues. CDR3 sequence reads: CASSQEYTDTQYF. Here the CDR3 DNA reads TGTGCCAGCAGCCAAGAGTATACAGATACGCAGTATTTT.